A selection of T cell receptor beta chains follows, all from one sample in a study of Ad26.COV2.S vaccination and SARS-CoV-2 variants. Libraries were prepared by immunoSEQ multiplex PCR; TCRdb keeps only in-frame clonotypes and omits some of them. Of roughly 300,000 clones listed, around 88% were seen once; the top ten hold about 10%. The sample here was peripheral blood, taken in a trial of Ad26.COV2.S vaccine versus placebo. The origin of the receptors is a person aged 18-65 years who received the Ad26.COV2.S COVID-19 vaccine or a placebo. CDR3s include the opening cysteine and the closing phenylalanine or tryptophan. Each record gives: V gene, D gene, J gene, clone size, CDR3 DNA, CDR3 protein. The D gene is left open where the match is weak. Clone size is given for some rows only: seen once, a few or many times, or a class if the clone is expanded.

>TRBV6-2/TRBV6-3|-|TRBJ2-2|-
TGTGCCAGCAGTTATAAAGGGGCCGGCACCGGGGAGCTGTTTTTT
CASSYKGAGTGELFF
>TRBV19|TRBD1|TRBJ1-5|-
TGTGCCAGTAGTATCCGGACAGGAAATCAGCCCCAGCATTTT
CASSIRTGNQPQHF
>TRBV4-3|-|TRBJ1-1|-
TGCGCCAGCAGCCATGGTTTACTAACCTTGAACACTGAAGCTTTCTTT
CASSHGLLTLNTEAFF
>TRBV12-2|-|TRBJ2-1|-
TGTGCAAGTCGCTTATTAGGGACGGCTGAGCAGTTCTTC
CASRLLGTAEQFF
>TRBV4-2|-|TRBJ2-7|once
TGTGCCAGCAGCCCGCGGGGTGCGACCGGCGAGCAGTACTTC
CASSPRGATGEQYF
>TRBV7-8|-|TRBJ2-1|-
TGTGCCAGCAGCCCCCCCGAGAGCAATGAGCAGTTCTTC
CASSPPESNEQFF
>TRBV5-6|-|TRBJ1-3|-
TGTGCCAGCAGCTTGTTTACCTCTGGAAACACCATATATTTT
CASSLFTSGNTIYF
>TRBV30|-|TRBJ2-5|-
TGTGCCTGGAGTACTGCGACAAGTACAGAGACCCAGTACTTC
CAWSTATSTETQYF
>TRBV28|TRBD1|TRBJ1-5|-
TGTGCCAGCAGTTTCTTCAGGACAGGGGACGGCAATCAGCCCCAGCATTTT
CASSFFRTGDGNQPQHF
>TRBV28|TRBD1|TRBJ1-2|-
TGTGCCAGCAGTTTATGGGGACAGGGGGCAGGAGGCTACACCTTC
CASSLWGQGAGGYTF
>TRBV7-9|-|TRBJ1-5|few
TGTGCCAGCAGCTTGACGGGGGCCGGTAGCAATCAGCCCCAGCATTTT
CASSLTGAGSNQPQHF
>TRBV25-1|TRBD2|TRBJ2-1|few
TGTGCCAATCGACTAGCGGACTACAATGAGCAGTTCTTC
CANRLADYNEQFF
>TRBV4-1|TRBD2|TRBJ2-2|-
TGCGCCAGCAGCCTCTTGGGAGGGACTGGGGGGACCGGGGAGCTGTTTTTT
CASSLLGGTGGTGELFF
>TRBV5-4|TRBD1|TRBJ2-1|-
TGTGCCAGCAGCCTCGGGACAGGATACAATGAGCAGTTCTTC
CASSLGTGYNEQFF
>TRBV25-1|-|TRBJ1-6|-
TGTGCCAGCAGTGTACACCGGGACACGGATTCACCCCTCCACTTT
CASSVHRDTDSPLHF
>TRBV27|-|TRBJ2-5|-
TGTGCCAGCAGTTTTTCGGCCTTAACGGGGACCCAGTACTTC
CASSFSALTGTQYF
>TRBV4-1|-|TRBJ1-6|-
TGCGCCAGCAGCCAAATCAGCGGTAATTCACCCCTCCACTTT
CASSQISGNSPLHF
>TRBV7-2|-|TRBJ1-1|-
TGTGCCAGCAGCCCTATGGGACCCGAGGCTGAAGCTTTCTTT
CASSPMGPEAEAFF
>TRBV11-3|-|TRBJ2-4|-
TGTGCCAGCACCCAGGGCGGGGGCGCGAGGGTAGCCAAAAACATTCAGTACTTC
CASTQGGGARVAKNIQYF
>TRBV7-2|-|TRBJ2-3|-
TGTGCCAGCAGCTTAGTTGGACCCCCCGCGGATACGCAGTATTTT
CASSLVGPPADTQYF
>TRBV7-2|-|TRBJ2-7|-
TGTGCCAGCAGCTTAGGTGGGGCTGGGCACTACGAGCAGTACTTC
CASSLGGAGHYEQYF
>TRBV11-2|-|TRBJ2-4|-
TGTGCCAGCAGCTTAGATCGGACGGGGTTAGCCAAAAACATTCAGTACTTC
CASSLDRTGLAKNIQYF
>TRBV6-5|-|TRBJ2-5|-
TGTGCCAGCAGAGCCCCGGGGGGCCGGGAGACCCAGTACTTC
CASRAPGGRETQYF
>TRBV6-2/TRBV6-3|-|TRBJ1-5|-
TGTGCCAGCAGTTACACTGGGAGGGGTAATCAGCCCCAGCATTTT
CASSYTGRGNQPQHF
>TRBV11-2|-|TRBJ2-7|-
TGTGCCAGCAGCTTAGGGTGGAGAGGGGTCTACGAGCAGTACTTC
CASSLGWRGVYEQYF
>TRBV28|-|TRBJ1-2|-
TGTGCCAGCAGTCTTCTCAGGGCTGGCTACACCTTC
CASSLLRAGYTF
>TRBV6-1|-|TRBJ1-5|-
TGTGCCAGCAGTGAATTGGCGGACAAGCCCTATCAGCCCCAGCATTTT
CASSELADKPYQPQHF
>TRBV1|-|TRBJ1-5|-
TGCACCAGCAGCCGCCGATGCCCAGATGGCAATCAGCCCCAGCATTTT
CTSSRRCPDGNQPQHF
>TRBV24-1|-|TRBJ1-2|-
TGTGCCACCCCACAGGTTAACTATGGCTACACCTTC
CATPQVNYGYTF
>TRBV28|-|TRBJ2-7|-
TGTGCCAGCAGTCTTTTAACGGACACCTACGAGCAGTACTTC
CASSLLTDTYEQYF
>TRBV24-1|-|TRBJ1-2|-
TGTGCCACCAGTGATTCGGCGAGTGGCTACACCTTC
CATSDSASGYTF
>TRBV28|-|TRBJ1-1|few
TGTGCCAGCAGTTTGGTCGGGGCGGTCGGGAACACTGAAGCTTTCTTT
CASSLVGAVGNTEAFF
>TRBV18|-|TRBJ1-6|-
TGTGCCAGCTCACCACCGCGAGGGCGGGATTCACCCCTCCACTTT
CASSPPRGRDSPLHF
>TRBV5-1|TRBD2|TRBJ2-6|-
TGCGCCAGCAGACCACGGGGGGAGTTGACCTCTGGGGCCAACGTCCTGACTTTC
CASRPRGELTSGANVLTF
>TRBV27|TRBD1|TRBJ2-7|-
TGTGCCAGCAGTCCCGGGACAGTCTACGAGCAGTACTTC
CASSPGTVYEQYF
>TRBV18|-|TRBJ1-4|-
TGTGCCAGCTCAGCATCTGTCGGGGGGCGTCTTAATGAAAAACTGTTTTTT
CASSASVGGRLNEKLFF
>TRBV5-1|TRBD2|TRBJ2-3|-
TGCGCCAGCAGCTTGGGGACTAGCGGGAGGGCCGCAGATACGCAGTATTTT
CASSLGTSGRAADTQYF
>TRBV18|-|TRBJ1-2|-
TGTGCCAGCTCACACGGAGCGGGTCCCCACCTTAACTATGGCTACACCTTC
CASSHGAGPHLNYGYTF
>TRBV12-3/TRBV12-4|-|TRBJ2-4|-
TGTGCCAGCAGTTGGGACCCTATTTACATTCAGTACTTC
CASSWDPIYIQYF
>TRBV19|TRBD2|TRBJ2-2|many
TGTGCCAGTAGCTGGACTAGCGGGGGTTCCGGGGAGCTGTTTTTT
CASSWTSGGSGELFF
>TRBV7-8|TRBD1|TRBJ1-2|-
TGTGCCAGCAGCTTGGGGACAGTGAGCTATGGCTACACCTTC
CASSLGTVSYGYTF
>TRBV10-3|-|TRBJ2-1|-
TGTGCCATCAGTAACGATGGGTCGAGCTCCTACAATGAGCAGTTCTTC
CAISNDGSSSYNEQFF
>TRBV19|-|TRBJ2-7|-
TGTGCCAGTAGTCCCGGGACGGGGGAGTCTCCCTACGAGCAGTACTTC
CASSPGTGESPYEQYF
>TRBV28|-|TRBJ1-2|once
TGTGCCAGCAGTTTCGGAGCAAGTAACTATGGCTACACCTTC
CASSFGASNYGYTF
>TRBV7-2|TRBD1|TRBJ1-2|-
TGTGCCAGCAGCTTAGACTCACTTGGCGGGACAGGGCTCTATGGCTACACCTTC
CASSLDSLGGTGLYGYTF
>TRBV3-1/TRBV3-2|TRBD2|TRBJ2-2|-
TGTGCCAGCAGCCAGCGGGAGTCGAGAGACGGGGAGCTGTTTTTT
CASSQRESRDGELFF
>TRBV5-4|TRBD1|TRBJ1-1|-
TGTGCCAGCAGCGCCAAGGACAGGGAAGCTTTCTTT
CASSAKDREAFF
>TRBV19|TRBD1|TRBJ1-2|few
TGTGCCAGTAGAGGACAGGGGGCGGATTTTGGCTACACCTTC
CASRGQGADFGYTF
>TRBV5-5|-|TRBJ2-5|once
TGTGCCAGCAGCTTCGGGACGGATGAAGAGACCCAGTACTTC
CASSFGTDEETQYF